The rows below give T cell receptor beta chains drawn from one sample of a study of T cells in Graves' hyperthyroidism and ophthalmopathy. TCRdb redid the calling of the multiplex PCR reads with MiXCR, one entry per CDR3 protein. The sample consists of more than 550,000 distinct CDR3 sequences, 17% of them appearing once. Sequencing was done on a sample of blood. These receptors all come from a man aged 45 to 65 with Graves' hyperthyroidism. Both conserved end residues are part of each CDR3. Fields, in order: CDR3 protein, CDR3 DNA, V gene, D gene, J gene, clone size. D genes are given only for firm matches. Clone size is stated in some rows and not others, as once, few, many or a class when expanded.

CDR3 protein: CASSPRTDRGYGYTF
CDR3 DNA: TGTGCCAGCAGCCCACGAACGGACAGGGGCTATGGCTACACCTTC
V gene: TRBV27
D gene: TRBD1
J gene: TRBJ1-2
clone size: few

CDR3 protein: CASSLRLAGLNEQFF
CDR3 DNA: TGTGCCAGCAGCTTACGACTAGCGGGCCTTAATGAGCAGTTCTTC
V gene: TRBV7-9
D gene: TRBD2
J gene: TRBJ2-1
clone size: few

CDR3 protein: CASSLDGTSDWGEQFF
CDR3 DNA: TGCGCCAGCAGCTTGGACGGGACTAGCGATTGGGGTGAGCAGTTCTTC
V gene: TRBV5-1
D gene: TRBD2
J gene: TRBJ2-1
clone size: many

CDR3 protein: CASSPDGMGTDTQYF
CDR3 DNA: TGTGCCAGCAGCCCGGACGGGATGGGTACAGATACGCAGTATTTT
V gene: TRBV7-3
D gene: -
J gene: TRBJ2-3
clone size: -

CDR3 protein: CASSLGLAGGTSSYNEQFF
CDR3 DNA: TGTGCCAGCAGCTTAGGACTAGCGGGAGGGACGAGCTCCTACAATGAGCAGTTCTTC
V gene: TRBV7-2
D gene: TRBD2
J gene: TRBJ2-1
clone size: many

CDR3 protein: CASSQPAQGAQETQYF
CDR3 DNA: TGTGCCAGCAGCCAACCGGCACAGGGGGCGCAAGAGACCCAGTACTTC
V gene: TRBV7-2
D gene: TRBD1
J gene: TRBJ2-5
clone size: few

CDR3 protein: CASSLMRGNEQFF
CDR3 DNA: TGTGCCAGCAGCTTAATGCGAGGAAATGAGCAGTTCTTC
V gene: TRBV7-2
D gene: -
J gene: TRBJ2-1
clone size: few

CDR3 protein: CASSAGTTSSYEQYF
CDR3 DNA: TGTGCCAGCAGTGCTGGGACGACCAGCTCCTACGAGCAGTACTTC
V gene: TRBV2
D gene: -
J gene: TRBJ2-7
clone size: many

CDR3 protein: CSAVWQGNQPQHF
CDR3 DNA: TGCAGTGCCGTATGGCAGGGTAATCAGCCCCAGCATTTT
V gene: TRBV20-1
D gene: -
J gene: TRBJ1-5
clone size: few

CDR3 protein: CASSLGHSYEQYF
CDR3 DNA: TGTGCCAGCTCACTCGGACACAGCTACGAGCAGTACTTC
V gene: TRBV18
D gene: -
J gene: TRBJ2-7
clone size: many

CDR3 protein: CASSPLETGVGNEQFF
CDR3 DNA: TGTGCCAGCTCACCGTTAGAGACCGGAGTCGGCAATGAGCAGTTCTTC
V gene: TRBV18
D gene: -
J gene: TRBJ2-1
clone size: few

CDR3 protein: CASSYQPPGTDTQYF
CDR3 DNA: TGTGCCAGCAGTTACCAGCCTCCGGGGACAGATACGCAGTATTTT
V gene: TRBV6-9
D gene: -
J gene: TRBJ2-3
clone size: few

CDR3 protein: CASSYSSAGSVNQPQHF
CDR3 DNA: TGTGCCAGCAGTTACTCGAGTGCGGGGAGCGTCAATCAGCCCCAGCATTTT
V gene: TRBV6-2/TRBV6-3
D gene: -
J gene: TRBJ1-5
clone size: many

CDR3 protein: CASSPRREGGETQYF
CDR3 DNA: TGTGCCAGCAGTCCACGTAGAGAGGGCGGGGAGACCCAGTACTTC
V gene: TRBV28
D gene: -
J gene: TRBJ2-5
clone size: many

CDR3 protein: CASSEIVAGLGETQYF
CDR3 DNA: TGCGCCAGCAGTGAGATTGTGGCAGGACTGGGGGAGACCCAGTACTTC
V gene: TRBV10-2
D gene: -
J gene: TRBJ2-5
clone size: many

CDR3 protein: CASSQDLGTSGRETQYF
CDR3 DNA: TGTGCCAGCAGCCAAGATTTAGGGACTAGCGGGAGAGAGACCCAGTACTTC
V gene: TRBV4-2
D gene: TRBD2
J gene: TRBJ2-5
clone size: few

CDR3 protein: CASSVLGENTGELFF
CDR3 DNA: TGTGCCAGCAGCGTTCTTGGAGAAAACACCGGGGAGCTGTTTTTT
V gene: TRBV3-1
D gene: -
J gene: TRBJ2-2
clone size: -

CDR3 protein: CASSLARDFQETQYF
CDR3 DNA: TGTGCCAGCAGCTTGGCCAGGGATTTCCAAGAGACTCAGTACTTC
V gene: TRBV11-2
D gene: -
J gene: TRBJ2-5
clone size: -

CDR3 protein: CASSSQGILYEQYF
CDR3 DNA: TGTGCCAGCAGTTCACAGGGGATCTTATACGAGCAGTACTTC
V gene: TRBV28
D gene: TRBD1
J gene: TRBJ2-7
clone size: many

CDR3 protein: CASSSQLADGYTF
CDR3 DNA: TGTGCCAGCAGTTCCCAGCTAGCGGATGGCTACACCTTC
V gene: TRBV27
D gene: -
J gene: TRBJ1-2
clone size: many

CDR3 protein: CASSLAPGQSNQPQHF
CDR3 DNA: TGTGCCAGCAGCTTAGCGCCGGGACAAAGCAATCAGCCCCAGCATTTT
V gene: TRBV7-8
D gene: -
J gene: TRBJ1-5
clone size: few

CDR3 protein: CAWTRQRNTEAFF
CDR3 DNA: TGTGCCTGGACTAGACAAAGGAACACTGAAGCTTTCTTT
V gene: TRBV30
D gene: -
J gene: TRBJ1-1
clone size: -

CDR3 protein: CAISDTSGNRQETQYF
CDR3 DNA: TGTGCCATCAGTGATACTAGCGGGAACCGTCAAGAGACCCAGTACTTC
V gene: TRBV10-3
D gene: TRBD2
J gene: TRBJ2-5
clone size: many

CDR3 protein: CSGRGGGNSYNEQFF
CDR3 DNA: TGCAGTGGCCGGGGGGGGGGCAACTCCTACAATGAGCAGTTCTTC
V gene: TRBV20-1
D gene: TRBD2
J gene: TRBJ2-1
clone size: many